The T cell receptor beta chain under discussion was sequenced for a study of T cell repertoires in cytomegalovirus infection. Trimming removed 4 bases from V and 3 bases from J, with 15 bases in between. The length of the CDR3 is 15 residues. From germline, CDR1 is MNHEY and CDR2 SMNVEV (reference sequence). TCRdb passed the reads through MiXCR, listing each CDR3 protein once. The data hold 740,000 or so distinct CDR3 sequences, with less than 40% observed a single time. The V gene is TRBV27, the J gene TRBJ1-1; a weak D match, TRBD1 (5 bases). The sequencing sample was made of PBMCs. This TCR derives from a human donor in good health (CMV status not recorded). Some clones in this sample may be carry-over from other donors' samples. The CDR3 is CASSYRDPSDTEAFF. The CDR3 DNA sequence: TGTGCCAGCAGTTACCGGGACCCGTCGGACACTGAAGCTTTCTTT.